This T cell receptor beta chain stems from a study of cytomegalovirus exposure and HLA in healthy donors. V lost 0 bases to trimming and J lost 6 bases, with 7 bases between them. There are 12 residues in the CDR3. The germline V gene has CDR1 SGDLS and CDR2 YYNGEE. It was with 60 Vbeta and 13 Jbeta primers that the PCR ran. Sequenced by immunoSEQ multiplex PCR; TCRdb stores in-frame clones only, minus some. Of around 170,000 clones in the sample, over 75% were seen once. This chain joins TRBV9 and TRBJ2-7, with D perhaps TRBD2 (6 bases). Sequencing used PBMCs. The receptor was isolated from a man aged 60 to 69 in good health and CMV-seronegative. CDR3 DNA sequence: TGTGCCAGCAGCGTAGTGGAGGGCGAGCAGTACTTC. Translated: CASSVVEGEQYF.